This is a list of T cell receptor beta chains from one sample in a study of blood T cell repertoires in COVID-19. Sequencing was performed with immunoSEQ multiplex PCR; in TCRdb, only in-frame clones are kept and a portion is missing. The table shows over 300,000 clones, with around 89% occurring only once. Sequencing used peripheral blood. These receptors were taken from a man between 18 and 29 years old who had recovered from COVID-19. CDR3s include the opening cysteine and the closing phenylalanine or tryptophan. A row's size may be missing; if present it is once, few, many or a size class.

NA	TRBV6-4	TRBJ1-1	CASSDLRALLALNTEAFF
NA	TRBV4-3	TRBJ2-1	CASSQAVGRDEQFF
NA	TRBV5-1	TRBJ1-1	CASSSEAAGGTEAFF
NA	TRBV9	TRBJ2-7	CASSPPGQGEVYEQYF
NA	TRBV7-9	TRBJ1-1	CASSVPGTANTEAFF
NA	TRBV4-3	TRBJ2-4	CASSAGTGALAKNIQYF
NA	TRBV10-3	TRBJ2-2	CAISEGQGITGELFF
NA	TRBV18	TRBJ1-5	CASSPSGTVWNQPQHF
NA	TRBV5-6	TRBJ2-5	CASSLALDSSQETQYF
NA	TRBV7-2	TRBJ1-2	CASSLQGSSTSGYTF
few	TRBV18	TRBJ1-1	CASSPHRALDTEAFF
NA	TRBV9	TRBJ2-7	CASSVDPGGGYEQYF
NA	TRBV24-1	TRBJ2-1	CATSDSGGNEQFF
NA	TRBV3-1/TRBV3-2	TRBJ2-5	CASSLEWTGAGETQYF
NA	TRBV14	TRBJ2-1	CASSQDLWRGLNGNEQFF
NA	TRBV7-3	TRBJ2-5	CASSLSGQETQYF
NA	TRBV27	TRBJ1-2	CASSPRTGNWYGYTF
NA	TRBV6-2/TRBV6-3	TRBJ1-2	CASTPGTEGYTF
NA	TRBV7-9	TRBJ2-5	CASSRLPGQETQYF
NA	TRBV30	TRBJ1-5	CAWTPGAGQPQHF
NA	TRBV10-1	TRBJ2-2	CASQTGPNTGELFF
NA	TRBV28	TRBJ1-1	CASRFGQLNTEAFF
NA	TRBV4-1	TRBJ2-7	CASSQDLGRVYEQYF
few	TRBV9	TRBJ1-1	CASSGSGLVEAFF
NA	TRBV18	TRBJ2-1	CASRGWETSGYNEQFF
NA	TRBV4-1	TRBJ1-5	CASSQDKGALNQPQHF
NA	TRBV7-2	TRBJ1-3	CASSLSGPGGNTIYF
NA	TRBV15	TRBJ2-5	CATSRIQGTQETQYF
NA	TRBV2	TRBJ2-7	CASSVASVVFMSSYEQYF
NA	TRBV7-2	TRBJ2-5	CASSLARLAGETQYF
NA	TRBV3-1/TRBV3-2	TRBJ1-2	CASSQDGQGRGYTF